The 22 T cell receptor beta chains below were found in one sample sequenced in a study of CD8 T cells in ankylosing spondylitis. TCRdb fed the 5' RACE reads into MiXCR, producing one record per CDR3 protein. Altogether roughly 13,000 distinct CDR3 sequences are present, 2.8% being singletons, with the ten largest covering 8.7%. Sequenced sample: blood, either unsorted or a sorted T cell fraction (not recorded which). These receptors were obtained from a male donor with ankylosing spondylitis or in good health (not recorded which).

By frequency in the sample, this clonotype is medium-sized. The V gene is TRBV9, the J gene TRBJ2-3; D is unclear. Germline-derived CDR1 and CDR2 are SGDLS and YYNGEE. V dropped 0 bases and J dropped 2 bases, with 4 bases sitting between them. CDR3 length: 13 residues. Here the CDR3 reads CASSVATTDTQYF. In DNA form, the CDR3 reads TGTGCCAGCAGCGTAGCTACCACAGATACGCAGTATTTT.

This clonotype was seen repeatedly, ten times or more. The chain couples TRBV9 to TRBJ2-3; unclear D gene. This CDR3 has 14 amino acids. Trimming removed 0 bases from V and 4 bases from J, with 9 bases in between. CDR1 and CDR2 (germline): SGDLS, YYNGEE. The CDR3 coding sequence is TGTGCCAGCAGCGTAGATGCATCCGCAGATACGCAGTATTTT. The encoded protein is CASSVDASADTQYF.

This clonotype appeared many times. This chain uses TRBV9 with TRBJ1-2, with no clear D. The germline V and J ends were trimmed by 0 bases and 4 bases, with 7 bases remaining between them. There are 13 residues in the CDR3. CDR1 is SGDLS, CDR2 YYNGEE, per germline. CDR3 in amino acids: CASSVAAGYGYTF. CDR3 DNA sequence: TGTGCCAGCAGCGTAGCAGCAGGCTATGGCTACACCTTC.

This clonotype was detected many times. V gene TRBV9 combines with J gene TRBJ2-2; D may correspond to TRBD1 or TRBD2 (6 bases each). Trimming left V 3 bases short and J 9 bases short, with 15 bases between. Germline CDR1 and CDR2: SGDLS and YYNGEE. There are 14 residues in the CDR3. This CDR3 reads CASSEGPGDRELFF. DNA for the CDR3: TGTGCCAGCAGCGAGGGTCCGGGGGACAGGGAGCTGTTTTTT.

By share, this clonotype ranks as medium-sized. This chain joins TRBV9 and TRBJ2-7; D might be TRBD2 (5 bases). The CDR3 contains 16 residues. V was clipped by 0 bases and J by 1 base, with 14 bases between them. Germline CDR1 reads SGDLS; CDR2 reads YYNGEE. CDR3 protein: CASSVGISVGSYEQYF. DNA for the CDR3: TGTGCCAGCAGCGTAGGGATTAGCGTAGGGTCCTACGAGCAGTACTTC.

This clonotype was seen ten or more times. The CDR3 here is CASSVGGVSDSPLHF. Here the CDR3 DNA reads TGTGCCAGCAGCGTAGGAGGGGTATCGGATTCACCCCTCCACTTT. The chain carries TRBV9 and TRBJ1-6, with D perhaps TRBD1 (5 bases). Germline V gives CDR1 SGDLS, CDR2 YYNGEE. CDR3 length equals 15 residues. Trimming took off 0 bases at V and 8 bases at J, with 12 bases between the two ends.

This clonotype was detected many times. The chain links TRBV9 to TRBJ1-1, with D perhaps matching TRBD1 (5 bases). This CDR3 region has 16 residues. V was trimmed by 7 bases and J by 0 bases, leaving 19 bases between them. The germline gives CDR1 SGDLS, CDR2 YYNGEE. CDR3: CASAPPTVKMNTEAFF. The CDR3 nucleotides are TGTGCCAGCGCACCCCCGACAGTTAAGATGAACACTGAAGCTTTCTTT.

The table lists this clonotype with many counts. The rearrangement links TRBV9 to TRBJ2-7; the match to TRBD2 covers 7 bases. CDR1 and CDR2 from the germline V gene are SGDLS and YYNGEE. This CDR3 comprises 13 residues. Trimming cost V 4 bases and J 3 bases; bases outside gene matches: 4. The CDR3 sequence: CASSPRTSYEQYF. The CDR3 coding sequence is TGTGCCAGCAGCCCCCGGACTAGCTACGAGCAGTACTTC.

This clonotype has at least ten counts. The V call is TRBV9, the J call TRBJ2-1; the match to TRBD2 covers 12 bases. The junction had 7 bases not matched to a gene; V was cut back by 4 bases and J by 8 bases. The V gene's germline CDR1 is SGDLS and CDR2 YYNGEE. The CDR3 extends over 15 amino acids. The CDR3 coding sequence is TGTGCCAGCAGCCCATGGACTAGCGGGATGGATGAGCAGTTCTTC. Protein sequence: CASSPWTSGMDEQFF.

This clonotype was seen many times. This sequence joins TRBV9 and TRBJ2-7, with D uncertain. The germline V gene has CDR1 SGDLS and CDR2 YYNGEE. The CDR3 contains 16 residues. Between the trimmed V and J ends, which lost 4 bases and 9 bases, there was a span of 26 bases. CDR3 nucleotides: TGTGCCAGCAGCTCCCCTCCGGGCGGAGATCCTACGATGCAGTACTTC. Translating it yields CASSSPPGGDPTMQYF.

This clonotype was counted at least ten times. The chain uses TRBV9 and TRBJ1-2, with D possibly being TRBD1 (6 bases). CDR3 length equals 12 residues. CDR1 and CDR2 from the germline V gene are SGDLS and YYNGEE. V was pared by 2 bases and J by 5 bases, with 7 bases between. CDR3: CASSVQGYGYTF. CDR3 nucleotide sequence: TGTGCCAGCAGCGTCCAGGGGTATGGCTACACCTTC.

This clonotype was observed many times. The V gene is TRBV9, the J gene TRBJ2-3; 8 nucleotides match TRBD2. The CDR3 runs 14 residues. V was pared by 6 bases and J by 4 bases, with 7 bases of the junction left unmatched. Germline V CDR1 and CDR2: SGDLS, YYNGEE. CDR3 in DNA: TGTGCCAGCACCCCGGGGGGGGCCCCAGATACGCAGTATTTT. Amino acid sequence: CASTPGGAPDTQYF.

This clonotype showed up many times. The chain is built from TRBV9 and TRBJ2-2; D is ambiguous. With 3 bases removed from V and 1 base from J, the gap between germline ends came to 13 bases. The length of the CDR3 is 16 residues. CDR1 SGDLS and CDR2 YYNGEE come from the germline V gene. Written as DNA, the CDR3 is TGTGCCAGCAGCGCCGCAGAAAGGTGGAACACCGGGGAGCTGTTTTTT. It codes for CASSAAERWNTGELFF.

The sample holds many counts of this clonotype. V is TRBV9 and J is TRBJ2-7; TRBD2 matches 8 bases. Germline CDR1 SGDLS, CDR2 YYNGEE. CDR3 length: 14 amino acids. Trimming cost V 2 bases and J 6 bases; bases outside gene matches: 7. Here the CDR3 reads CASSVGLAWFEQYF. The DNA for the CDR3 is TGTGCCAGCAGCGTCGGACTAGCTTGGTTCGAGCAGTACTTC. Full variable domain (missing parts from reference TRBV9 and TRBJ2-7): DSGVTQTPKHLITATGQRVTLRCSPRSGDLSVYWYQQSLDQGLQFLIQYYNGEERAKGNILERFSAQQFPDLHSELNLSSLELGDSALYFCASSVGLAWFEQYFGPGTRLTVT.

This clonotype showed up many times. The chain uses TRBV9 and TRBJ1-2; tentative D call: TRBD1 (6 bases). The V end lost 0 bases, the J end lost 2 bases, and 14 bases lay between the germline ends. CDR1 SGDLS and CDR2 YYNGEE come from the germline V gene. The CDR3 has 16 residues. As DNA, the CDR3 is TGTGCCAGCAGCGTAGGACCCTGGGGGCAGAACTATGGCTACACCTTC. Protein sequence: CASSVGPWGQNYGYTF.

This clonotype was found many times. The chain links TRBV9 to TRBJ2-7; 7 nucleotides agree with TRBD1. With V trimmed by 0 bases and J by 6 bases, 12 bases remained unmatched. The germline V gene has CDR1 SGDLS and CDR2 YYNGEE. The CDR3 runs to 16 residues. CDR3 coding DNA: TGTGCCAGCAGCGTAGGAGCCGACAGGGTGGTCATCGAGCAGTACTTC. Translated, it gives CASSVGADRVVIEQYF.

The CDR3 nucleotides read TGTGCCAGCAGCGTTACCGGCGGCTCTGGGGCCAACGTCCTGACTTTC. This gives the protein CASSVTGGSGANVLTF. The chain employs TRBV9 and TRBJ2-6; D is unclear. The CDR3 contains 16 residues. Germline loops: CDR1 SGDLS, CDR2 YYNGEE. V gave up 2 bases and J gave up 0 bases, with 9 bases separating them.

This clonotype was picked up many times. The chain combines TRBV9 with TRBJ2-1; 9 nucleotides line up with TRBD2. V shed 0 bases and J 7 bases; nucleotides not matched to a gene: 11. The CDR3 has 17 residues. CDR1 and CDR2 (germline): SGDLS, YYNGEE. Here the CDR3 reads CASSVGVLAGVANEQFF. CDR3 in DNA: TGTGCCAGCAGCGTAGGGGTCTTAGCGGGAGTAGCGAATGAGCAGTTCTTC.

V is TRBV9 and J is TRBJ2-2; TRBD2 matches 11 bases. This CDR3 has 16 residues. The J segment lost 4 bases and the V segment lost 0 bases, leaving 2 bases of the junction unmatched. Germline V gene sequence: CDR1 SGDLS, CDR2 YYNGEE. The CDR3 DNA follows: TGTGCCAGCAGCGTAGCTACTAGCGGGAGCACCGGGGAGCTGTTTTTT. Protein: CASSVATSGSTGELFF.

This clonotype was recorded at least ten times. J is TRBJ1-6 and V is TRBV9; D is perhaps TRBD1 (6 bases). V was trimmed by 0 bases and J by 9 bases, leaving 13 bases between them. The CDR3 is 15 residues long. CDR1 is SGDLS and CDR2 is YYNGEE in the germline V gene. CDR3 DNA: TGTGCCAGCAGCGTAGGTCCAGGGGAAGGTTCACCCCTCCACTTT. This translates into CASSVGPGEGSPLHF.

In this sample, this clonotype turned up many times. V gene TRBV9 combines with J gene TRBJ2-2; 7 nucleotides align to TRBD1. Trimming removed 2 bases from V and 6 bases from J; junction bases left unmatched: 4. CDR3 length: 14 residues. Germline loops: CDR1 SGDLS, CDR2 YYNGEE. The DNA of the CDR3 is TGTGCCAGCAGCGTGCAGGGGGTACCCGGGGAGCTGTTTTTT. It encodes CASSVQGVPGELFF.

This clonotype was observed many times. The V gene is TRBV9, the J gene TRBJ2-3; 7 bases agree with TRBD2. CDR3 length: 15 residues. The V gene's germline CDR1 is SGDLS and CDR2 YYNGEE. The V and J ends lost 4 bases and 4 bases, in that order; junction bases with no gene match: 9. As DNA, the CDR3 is TGTGCCAGCAGCACTAGGAGCGGGGCAGCAGATACGCAGTATTTT. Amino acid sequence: CASSTRSGAADTQYF.